One TCR beta chain is described in this entry. This record comes from a study of blood T cell repertoires in COVID-19. Study-level background: Material from acute and convalescent COVID-19 was sourced from the United States, Italy and Spain. Nucleic acid was either cDNA or gDNA, and it came from T cells, B-cell-depleted T cells, or PBMCs.

Sequencing was performed with immunoSEQ multiplex PCR; in TCRdb, only in-frame clones are kept and a portion is missing. The table shows a few hundred thousand clones, with about 88% occurring only once. Someone with COVID-19 had been met by exposed participants within 2 weeks before study entry. Per germline, CDR1 LNHNV and CDR2 YYDKDF (reference sequence). This CDR3 is built from 14 residues. The V and J ends lost 0 bases and 5 bases, in that order; junction bases with no gene match: 2. The clonotype was recovered from a young woman who had been exposed to COVID-19. The V and J genes are TRBV15 and TRBJ2-5; 8 bases are a match to TRBD1. The sample consisted of PBMCs or T cells enriched from blood (not recorded which). The CDR3 spells CATSREDRDETQYF. The DNA for the CDR3 is TGTGCCACCAGCAGAGAGGACAGGGATGAGACCCAGTACTTC.